The clone carrying this TCR beta chain was observed a handful of times. Its antigen is as yet unknown. This specimen belongs to a study of vaccination and CD4 T cells after COVID-19. Across the study: Some control cultures received a CEFX pool, which served as the positive control. Others received an HIV-1 Nef pool or no peptide.

Treatment indicated: approximately nine-day PBMC culture with coronavirus spike peptide pools or control peptides (ViraFEST assay). TCRs were sequenced by ViraFEST after antigen-specific T cells had been expanded with peptide pools. The Oncomine TCR Beta short-read assay was applied to DNA of cultured CD4+ T cells. TCRdb re-derived calls from the PCR reads in MiXCR, one entry per CDR3 protein. The sample includes about 20,000 distinct CDR3 sequences, about 39% of them seen just once. Germline V gives CDR1 MDHEN, CDR2 SYDVKM. CDR3 length equals 10 residues. The clonotype comes from a human donor who had recovered from COVID-19. The specimen was CD4+ T cells from blood, cultured in vitro. The chain links TRBV28 to TRBJ1-1; D perhaps matches TRBD1 (6 bases). Written as DNA, the CDR3 is TGTGCGCTAGGGGGGACGGAAGCTTTCTTT. The encoded protein is CALGGTEAFF.